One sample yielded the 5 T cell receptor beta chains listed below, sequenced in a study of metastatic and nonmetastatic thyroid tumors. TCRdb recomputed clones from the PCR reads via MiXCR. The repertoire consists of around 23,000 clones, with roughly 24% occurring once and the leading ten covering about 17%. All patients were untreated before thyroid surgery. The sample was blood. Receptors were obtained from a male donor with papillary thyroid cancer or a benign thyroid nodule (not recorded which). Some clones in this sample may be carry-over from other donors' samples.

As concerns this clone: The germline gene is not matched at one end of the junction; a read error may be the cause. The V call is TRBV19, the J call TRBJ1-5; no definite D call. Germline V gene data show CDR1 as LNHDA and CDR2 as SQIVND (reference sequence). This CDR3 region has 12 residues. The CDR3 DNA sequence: TGTGCCAGTATTATAGCCCTAGAGCCCCAGCATTTT. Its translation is CASIIALEPQHF.

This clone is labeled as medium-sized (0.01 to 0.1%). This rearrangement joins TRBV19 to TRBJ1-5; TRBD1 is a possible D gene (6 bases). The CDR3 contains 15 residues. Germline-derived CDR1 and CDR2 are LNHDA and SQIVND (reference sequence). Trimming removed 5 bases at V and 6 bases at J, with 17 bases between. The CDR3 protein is CASSSQGSGGQPQHF. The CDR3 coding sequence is TGTGCCAGTAGTTCACAGGGTTCGGGCGGTCAGCCCCAGCATTTT.

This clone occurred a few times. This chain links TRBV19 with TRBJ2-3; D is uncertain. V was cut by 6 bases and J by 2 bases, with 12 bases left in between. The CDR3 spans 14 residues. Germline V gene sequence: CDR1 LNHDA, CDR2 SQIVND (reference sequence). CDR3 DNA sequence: TGTGCCAGTAGCAAAGCTGGAGTCACAGATACGCAGTATTTT. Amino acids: CASSKAGVTDTQYF. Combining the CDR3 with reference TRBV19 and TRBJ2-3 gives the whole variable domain DGGITQSPKYLFRKEGQNVTLSCEQNLNHDAMYWYRQDPGQGLRLIYYSQIVNDFQKGDIAEGYSVSREKKESFPLTVTSAQKNPTAFYLCASSKAGVTDTQYFGPGTRLTVL.

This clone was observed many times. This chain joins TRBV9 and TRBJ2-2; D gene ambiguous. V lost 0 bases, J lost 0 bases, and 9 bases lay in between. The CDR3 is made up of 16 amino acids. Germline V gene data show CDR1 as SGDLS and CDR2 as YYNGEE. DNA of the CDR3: TGTGCCAGCAGCGTAGGGCCAAACCCGAACACCGGGGAGCTGTTTTTT. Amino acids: CASSVGPNPNTGELFF.

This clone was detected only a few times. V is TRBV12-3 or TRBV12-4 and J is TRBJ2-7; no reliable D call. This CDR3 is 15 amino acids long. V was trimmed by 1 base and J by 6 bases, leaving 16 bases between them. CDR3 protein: CASSLGIGVKAEQYF. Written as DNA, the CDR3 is TGTGCCAGCAGTTTAGGAATTGGGGTTAAGGCCGAGCAGTACTTC.